These 30 T cell receptor beta chains were sequenced from one sample in a study of blood T cells in healthy people across ages (dated by TCRdb to between 2014 and 2016). Receptors were amplified or captured by 5' RACE. The sequencer listed for this sample is Illumina HiSeq 2500. The second PCR ran for roughly 7 to 12 cycles and used a J-beta primer mix along with a sample-barcoded 5' primer. TCRdb applied fastp at Q25 and MiXCR to the public reads, then kept only in-frame beta chains. Rows with one shared CDR3 protein collapse into an entry with the most common genes and DNA. Counted in this sample were 580,000 or so distinct CDR3 sequences; roughly 48% of them appeared once. Together, the top ten hold around 23% of the sample. Sequencing used blood. The receptors originated from a man older than 75 in good health.

This chain links TRBV20-1 with TRBJ2-3, with unresolved D. The CDR3 has 10 residues. Trimming removed 3 bases at V and 13 bases at J, with 11 bases between. CDR1 is DFQATT and CDR2 is SNEGSKA in the germline V gene (reference sequence). This chain's CDR3 is CSASTNREYF. The CDR3 nucleotides read TGCAGTGCTAGCACAAACCGGGAGTATTTT.

The rearrangement uses TRBV20-1 and TRBJ2-1; 7 nucleotides match TRBD2. Trimming at V came to 3 bases and at J to 7 bases, leaving 6 bases not matched to a gene. Germline loops: CDR1 DFQATT, CDR2 SNEGSKA (reference sequence). The CDR3 is made up of 13 amino acids. CDR3 nucleotide sequence: TGCAGTGCTAGTAACAGCGGGAATAATGAGCAGTTCTTC. Protein: CSASNSGNNEQFF.

Comments on this clonotype: Its ends do not fully match the called genes, so a read error is possible. CDR3 DNA sequence: TGTGCCAGCAGCTCGATGGGGTACGATGAGCGGTTCTTC. It yields the protein CASSSMGYDERFF. The chain combines TRBV7-2 with TRBJ2-1; no definite D call. Germline V gene data show CDR1 as SGHTA and CDR2 as FQGNSA. The CDR3 spans 13 residues.

J is TRBJ2-7 and V is TRBV28; TRBD2 is a possible D gene (6 bases). There are 14 residues in the CDR3. V was pared by 8 bases and J by 0 bases, with 14 bases between. The germline CDR1 and CDR2 sequences are MDHEN and SYDVKM. The CDR3 loop reads CASAETGGSYEQYF. DNA for the CDR3: TGTGCCAGCGCTGAAACCGGGGGCTCCTACGAGCAGTACTTC.

This clonotype has only a few counts. The rearrangement uses TRBV11-1 and TRBJ2-1; D is ambiguous. Trimming took off 5 bases at V and 9 bases at J, with 20 bases between the two ends. This CDR3 contains 15 residues. CDR1 SGHAT and CDR2 FQDESV come from the germline V gene (reference sequence). The DNA of the CDR3 is TGTGCCAGCAGCCCCCGGTTGAGGTTCTTCGGTGAGCAGTTCTTC. Protein product: CASSPRLRFFGEQFF.

In this sample, this clonotype turned up once. V and J are TRBV10-1 and TRBJ2-3, with TRBD1 identical over 8 bases. The ends lost 4 bases at V and 9 bases at J; junction bases unmatched: 6. From germline, CDR1 is WNHNN and CDR2 SYGVQD (reference sequence). This CDR3 spans 13 amino acids. CDR3 DNA sequence: TGCGCCAGCAGTGCAGGGGGCGTCGAGACGCAGTATTTT. Translating gives CASSAGGVETQYF.

The genes are TRBV20-1 and TRBJ2-7; 9 nucleotides align to TRBD2. V was pared by 3 bases and J by 0 bases, with 6 bases of the junction left unmatched. The CDR3 is 15 amino acids. Germline values: CDR1 DFQATT, CDR2 SNEGSKA (reference sequence). CDR3 nucleotides: TGCAGTGCTAGCAGGCCTAGCGGGGACTCCTACGAGCAGTACTTC. Residues: CSASRPSGDSYEQYF.

The chain combines TRBV7-9 with TRBJ1-2; TRBD1 matches at 8 bases. J lost 8 bases, V lost 5 bases, and 7 bases had no gene match. Germline assignment: CDR1 SEHNR and CDR2 FQNEAQ (reference sequence). This CDR3 spans 13 amino acids. The CDR3 sequence is CASSISGGGGYTF. CDR3 nucleotide sequence: TGTGCCAGCAGCATTTCAGGGGGCGGAGGCTACACCTTC.

This chain links TRBV6-5 with TRBJ2-4; 8 bases align to TRBD1. Near its end, the DNA agrees better with TRBJ2-7, so the J call may be wrong. CDR3 length equals 14 residues. CDR1 and CDR2 (germline): MNHEY, SVGAGI. Written as DNA, the CDR3 is TGTGCCACCACGACGACAGGGGTCCCTCACGAGCAGTACTTC. Its protein product is CATTTTGVPHEQYF.

The chain couples TRBV7-9 to TRBJ2-1; D is ambiguous. This CDR3 spans 14 amino acids. The V gene lost 1 base and the J gene lost 5 bases, with 9 bases spanning the gap. Germline V gives CDR1 SEHNR, CDR2 FQNEAQ (reference sequence). CDR3 loop: CASSLEGGHNEQFF. The CDR3 bases are TGTGCCAGCAGCTTAGAGGGCGGACACAATGAGCAGTTCTTC.

The rearrangement joins TRBV9 to TRBJ2-7; D possibly uses TRBD1 or TRBD2 (6 bases each). Deletions cut 3 bases from V and 3 bases from J, with 10 bases between. The CDR3 extends over 13 amino acids. The germline CDR1 and CDR2 sequences are SGDLS and YYNGEE. The CDR3 loop is CASSGGGLYEQYF. Here the CDR3 DNA reads TGTGCCAGCAGCGGAGGGGGACTCTACGAGCAGTACTTC. The variable domain in full, with the rest retrieved from reference TRBV9 and TRBJ2-7, is DSGVTQTPKHLITATGQRVTLRCSPRSGDLSVYWYQQSLDQGLQFLIQYYNGEERAKGNILERFSAQQFPDLHSELNLSSLELGDSALYFCASSGGGLYEQYFGPGTRLTVT.

This chain connects TRBV12-3 or TRBV12-4 to TRBJ2-3, with D uncertain. The CDR3 sequence is 15 residues long. V lost 1 base to trimming and J lost 0 bases, with 8 bases between them. CDR3 DNA: TGTGCCAGCAGTTTAGTAATTGCTAGCACAGATACGCAGTATTTT. Translated, it gives CASSLVIASTDTQYF.

The chain uses TRBV7-9 and TRBJ2-1, with 8 bases lining up with TRBD1. V shed 6 bases and J 5 bases; nucleotides not matched to a gene: 12. CDR3 length: 16 residues. Looked up from germline, CDR1 is SEHNR and CDR2 is FQNEAQ (reference sequence). In DNA form, the CDR3 reads TGTGCCAGCAGATCTCGCCGGACAGGGCTTGACAATGAGCAGTTCTTC. It encodes CASRSRRTGLDNEQFF.

This sequence joins TRBV5-1 and TRBJ2-5, with D tentatively TRBD2 (6 bases). The V gene lost 0 bases and the J gene lost 1 base, with 10 bases spanning the gap. This CDR3 contains 15 residues. CDR1 and CDR2 (germline): SGHRS, YFSETQ. CDR3 bases: TGCGCCAGCAGCTTGGCCTTGCGGGGCCAAGAGACCCAGTACTTC. Its protein is CASSLALRGQETQYF.

This chain links TRBV12-3 or TRBV12-4 with TRBJ1-1; 8 bases agree with TRBD1. The CDR3 has 15 amino acids. Trimming cost V 4 bases and J 6 bases; bases outside gene matches: 10. CDR3: CASSSGQGVAAEAFF. The CDR3 DNA reads as TGTGCCAGCAGTTCCGGACAGGGTGTAGCGGCTGAAGCTTTCTTT.

This chain links TRBV2 with TRBJ2-3; 9 nucleotides agree with TRBD2. Trimming took 6 bases from V and 6 from J; bases not matched to a gene: 10. The length of the CDR3 is 15 residues. The germline V gene has CDR1 SNHLY and CDR2 FYNNEI. The CDR3 region is CASSLAGRGLDTQYF. As DNA, the CDR3 is TGTGCCAGCAGCCTAGCGGGAAGGGGACTGGATACGCAGTATTTT.

This chain connects TRBV29-1 to TRBJ2-1, with D possibly being TRBD1 (6 bases). The CDR3 length is 14 residues. CDR1 and CDR2 from the germline V gene are SQVTM and ANQGSEA. V lost 4 bases and J lost 2, with 12 bases in between. CDR3 protein: CSVVVQGTYNEQFF. The CDR3, as DNA: TGCAGCGTTGTTGTACAGGGTACCTACAATGAGCAGTTCTTC.

The chain combines TRBV4-3 with TRBJ2-1, with D perhaps matching TRBD2 (5 bases). Near its end, the DNA agrees better with TRBJ2-7, so the J call may be wrong. From germline, CDR1 is LGHNA and CDR2 YSLEER. This CDR3 has 16 amino acids. CDR3 in DNA: TGCGCCAGCAGCCAAGATTGGCCTAGCTCCTACAATGAGCAGTACTTC. Its protein is CASSQDWPSSYNEQYF.

This clonotype was recorded a few times. V usage is TRBV28 and J usage is TRBJ2-7; D not certain. TRBJ2-5 explains the end of the DNA better; the J call may be wrong. The CDR3 contains 13 residues. Germline assignment: CDR1 MDHEN and CDR2 SYDVKM. This chain's CDR3 is CASSFGVWETQYF. As DNA, the CDR3 is TGTGCCAGCAGTTTCGGCGTATGGGAGACCCAGTACTTC.

This clonotype has a handful of counts. The CDR3 DNA is TGTGCCAGCAGTTTGGTCCTAGCGGGAGTCCGGAGGGGCAATGAGCAGTTCTTC. It specifies CASSLVLAGVRRGNEQFF. This chain links TRBV12-3 or TRBV12-4 with TRBJ2-1, with 10 bases matching TRBD2. The CDR3 is 18 residues long. V was clipped by 3 bases and J by 6 bases; unmatched bases: 14.

This clonotype was recorded many times. The rearrangement uses TRBV6-6 and TRBJ2-3; D remains unclear. Germline V gene lookup returns CDR1 MNHNY and CDR2 SVGAGI (reference sequence). This CDR3 has 15 amino acids. Trimming cost V 0 bases and J 5 bases, with 12 bases left between them. The DNA of the CDR3 is TGTGCCAGCAGTTACTCGCTCATCCCTGGAGATACGCAGTATTTT. Translation gives CASSYSLIPGDTQYF.

This clonotype was observed many times. CDR3: CASSHGGGSVVRITEAFF. In DNA, the CDR3 is TGCGCCAGCAGCCATGGGGGGGGCTCGGTGGTAAGGATCACTGAAGCTTTCTTT. V gene TRBV4-1 combines with J gene TRBJ1-1; a weak D match, TRBD1 (6 bases). The CDR3 length is 18 residues. Trimming removed 3 bases from V and 4 bases from J, with 24 bases in between. Germline V gene data show CDR1 as MGHRA and CDR2 as YSYEKL.

The rearrangement links TRBV4-2 to TRBJ2-3, with 12 bases matching TRBD2. The V gene's germline CDR1 is LGHNA and CDR2 YNFKEQ. Trimming took 3 bases from V and 3 from J; bases not matched to a gene: 4. This CDR3 is 16 amino acids long. DNA of the CDR3: TGTGCCAGCAGCCAGAGGACTAGCGGGATAACAGATACGCAGTATTTT. Protein sequence: CASSQRTSGITDTQYF.

The chain has TRBV28 and TRBJ2-3; the D gene could be TRBD1 or TRBD2 (5 bases each). CDR1 is MDHEN and CDR2 is SYDVKM in the germline V gene. The V end lost 5 bases, the J end lost 1 base, and 13 bases lay between the germline ends. This CDR3 spans 15 amino acids. CDR3 coding DNA: TGTGCCAGCAGTACCGAGAGGGGAGGCACAGATACGCAGTATTTT. Its translation: CASSTERGGTDTQYF.

A note on this clonotype: The junction departs from germline at one end; a sequencing error may be responsible. The chain recombines TRBV28 with TRBJ1-1; D not resolved. The CDR3 covers 11 residues. Looked up from germline, CDR1 is MDHEN and CDR2 is SYDVKM. CDR3 sequence (DNA): TGCTCTGGGCGAATAGGGACTGAAGCTTTCTTT. This sequence encodes CSGRIGTEAFF.

The V call is TRBV6-5, the J call TRBJ2-7, with TRBD2 as a possible D gene (5 bases). V lost 0 bases and J 0 bases, leaving 21 bases between the germline ends. The CDR3 contains 19 residues. The V gene's germline CDR1 is MNHEY and CDR2 SVGAGI. CDR3 sequence: CASSYSIYTTSGVSYEQYF. CDR3 coding DNA: TGTGCCAGCAGTTACTCGATTTATACTACTAGTGGGGTCTCCTACGAGCAGTACTTC.

There are a few counts of this clonotype. CDR3 nucleotide sequence: TGTGCCAGCAGCTTATTGGAGTATTTT. Translating gives CASSLLEYF. The chain links TRBV7-2 to TRBJ2-3; D unclear. The ends were cut back, 2 bases at V and 13 bases at J, with 4 bases in the middle. The germline CDR1 and CDR2 sequences are SGHTA and FQGNSA. The CDR3 sequence is 9 residues long.

A few counts support this clonotype. The V gene is TRBV2, the J gene TRBJ1-2, with 8 bases aligning to TRBD1. CDR3 length equals 13 residues. Germline V gene sequence: CDR1 SNHLY, CDR2 FYNNEI. J lost 4 bases, V lost 4 bases, and 2 bases had no gene match. The chain's CDR3 is CASSGTGSYGYTF. Written as DNA, the CDR3 is TGTGCCAGCAGTGGGACAGGGAGCTATGGCTACACCTTC.

The chain recombines TRBV7-2 with TRBJ2-3; TRBD1 matches at 9 bases. Germline values: CDR1 SGHTA, CDR2 FQGNSA. V was pared by 5 bases and J by 4 bases, with 7 bases of the junction left unmatched. The CDR3 is made up of 15 amino acids. As DNA, the CDR3 is TGTGCCAGCAGCCAGGGTGGACAGGGGCCAGATACGCAGTATTTT. Protein: CASSQGGQGPDTQYF.

This CDR3 is CASSSLLLAGGRNEQFF. CDR3 bases: TGTGCCAGCTCAAGCCTCTTACTAGCGGGAGGGCGCAATGAGCAGTTCTTC. The rearrangement joins TRBV18 to TRBJ2-1; 13 bases fit TRBD2. With V trimmed by 5 bases and J by 6 bases, 10 bases remained unmatched. The CDR3 covers 17 residues. Germline V gene sequence: CDR1 KGHSH, CDR2 LQKENI.